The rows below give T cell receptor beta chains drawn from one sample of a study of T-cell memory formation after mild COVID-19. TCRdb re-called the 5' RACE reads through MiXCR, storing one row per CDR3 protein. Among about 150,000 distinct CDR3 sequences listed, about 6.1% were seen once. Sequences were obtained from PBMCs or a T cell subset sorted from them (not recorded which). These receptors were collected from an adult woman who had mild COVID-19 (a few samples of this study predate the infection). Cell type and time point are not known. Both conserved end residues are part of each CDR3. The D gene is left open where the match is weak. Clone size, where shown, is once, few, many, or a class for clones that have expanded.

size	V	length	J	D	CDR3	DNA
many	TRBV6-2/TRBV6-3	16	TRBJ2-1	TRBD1	CASSRSPGQTTPEQFF	TGTGCCAGCAGCCGCTCCCCGGGACAGACTACACCTGAGCAGTTCTTC
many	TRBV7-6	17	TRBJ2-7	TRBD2	CASSLGSWGLASYEQYF	TGTGCCAGCAGCTTAGGTAGCTGGGGACTAGCATCCTACGAGCAGTACTTC
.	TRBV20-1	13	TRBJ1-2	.	CSARVDNNYGYTF	TGCAGTGCTAGAGTAGACAATAACTATGGCTACACCTTC
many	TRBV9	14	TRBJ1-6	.	CASSVRVGNSPLHF	TGTGCCAGCAGCGTAAGAGTTGGGAATTCACCCCTCCACTTT
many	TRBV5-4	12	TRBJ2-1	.	CASSRQTNEQFF	TGTGCCAGCAGCAGACAGACCAATGAGCAGTTCTTC
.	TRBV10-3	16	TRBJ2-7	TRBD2	CAISLGLAGGIDEQYF	TGTGCCATCAGTTTGGGACTAGCGGGGGGGATAGACGAGCAGTACTTC
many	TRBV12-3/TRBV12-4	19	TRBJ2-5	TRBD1	CASSFMSIWGQGLRETQYF	TGTGCCAGCAGTTTCATGAGTATTTGGGGACAGGGGCTTCGAGAGACCCAGTACTTC
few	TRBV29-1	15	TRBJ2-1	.	CSVEDPRVGVHEQFF	TGCAGCGTTGAAGATCCGCGGGTGGGGGTGCATGAGCAGTTCTTC
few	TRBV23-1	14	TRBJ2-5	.	CASSQQVIQETQYF	TGCGCCAGCAGTCAACAGGTTATTCAAGAGACCCAGTACTTC
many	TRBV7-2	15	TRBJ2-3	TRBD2	CASSLGGGRGDTQYF	TGTGCCAGCAGCTTAGGCGGGGGGCGGGGAGATACGCAGTATTTT
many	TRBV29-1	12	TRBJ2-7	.	CSVASNSYEQYF	TGCAGCGTTGCTAGTAACTCCTACGAGCAGTACTTC
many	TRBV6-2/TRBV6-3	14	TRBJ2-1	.	CASSYSGIYNEQFF	TGTGCCAGCAGCTATAGCGGAATCTACAATGAGCAGTTCTTC
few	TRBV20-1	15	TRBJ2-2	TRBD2	CSARAAGEITGELFF	TGCAGTGCTAGGGCAGCGGGAGAGATCACCGGGGAGCTGTTTTTT
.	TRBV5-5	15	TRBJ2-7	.	CASSLLGSLGYEQYF	TGTGCCAGCAGCTTGTTGGGGAGCTTGGGATACGAGCAGTACTTC
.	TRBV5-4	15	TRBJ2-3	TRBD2	CASSPTSGFTDTQYF	TGTGCCAGCAGCCCCACTAGCGGCTTCACAGATACGCAGTATTTT
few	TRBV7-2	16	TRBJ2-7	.	CASSSHSMVVGHEQYF	TGTGCCAGCAGCTCCCACTCGATGGTAGTTGGCCACGAGCAGTACTTC
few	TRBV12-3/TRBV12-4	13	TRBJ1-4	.	CASSIRGGEKLFF	TGTGCCAGCAGTATCAGGGGCGGTGAAAAACTGTTTTTT
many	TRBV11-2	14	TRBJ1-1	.	CASSREGRNTEAFF	TGTGCCAGCAGCAGAGAAGGACGGAACACTGAAGCTTTCTTT
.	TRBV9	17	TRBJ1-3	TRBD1	CASSLRWTGDSGNTIYF	TGTGCCAGCAGCCTGAGGTGGACAGGGGACTCTGGAAACACCATATATTTT
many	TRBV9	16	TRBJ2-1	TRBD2	CASSPNLAGVWNEQFF	TGTGCCAGCAGCCCTAACCTAGCGGGAGTCTGGAATGAGCAGTTCTTC
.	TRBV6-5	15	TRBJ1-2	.	CASSYSPTREGGYTF	TGTGCCAGCAGTTATTCCCCGACAAGGGAGGGAGGCTACACCTTC
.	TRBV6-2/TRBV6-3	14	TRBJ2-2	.	CASRRREITGELFF	TGTGCCAGCAGAAGGCGGGAAATCACCGGGGAGCTGTTTTTT
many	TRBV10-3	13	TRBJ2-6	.	CAITGAGANVLTF	TGTGCCATCACAGGGGCTGGGGCCAACGTCCTGACTTTC
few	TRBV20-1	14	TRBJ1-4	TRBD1	CSAARTGQNEKLFF	TGCAGTGCTGCCCGGACAGGGCAGAATGAAAAACTGTTTTTT
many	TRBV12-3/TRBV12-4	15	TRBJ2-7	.	CASRGLGDRSSEQYF	TGTGCCAGCCGCGGACTCGGAGACCGCTCGAGCGAGCAGTACTTC
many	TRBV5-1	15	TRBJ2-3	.	CASSLGIGSTDTQYF	TGCGCCAGCAGCTTGGGAATTGGAAGCACAGATACGCAGTATTTT
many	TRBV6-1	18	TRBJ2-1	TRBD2	CASSKTSGGSGSSNEQFF	TGTGCCAGCAGTAAAACCTCTGGAGGGAGCGGGAGCTCAAATGAGCAGTTCTTC
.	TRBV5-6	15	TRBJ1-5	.	CASSMRAYSNQPQHF	TGTGCCAGCAGCATGCGCGCGTATAGCAATCAGCCCCAGCATTTT
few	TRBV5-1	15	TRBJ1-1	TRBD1	CASINPTGAGTEAFF	TGCGCCAGCATCAATCCTACAGGGGCGGGTACTGAAGCTTTCTTT
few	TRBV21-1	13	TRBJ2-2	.	CASTLEGDGELFF	TGTGCCAGCACTCTGGAGGGGGACGGGGAGCTGTTTTTT
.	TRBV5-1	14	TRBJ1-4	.	CASSTRGAGEKLFF	TGCGCCAGCAGCACCCGGGGCGCCGGGGAAAAACTGTTTTTT
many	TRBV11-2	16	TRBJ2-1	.	CASSLGGPRSYNEQFF	TGTGCCAGCAGCTTAGGGGGGCCCCGCTCCTACAATGAGCAGTTCTTC
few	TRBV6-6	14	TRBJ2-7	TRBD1	CATNTGGERGEQYF	TGTGCCACCAACACAGGGGGCGAGCGTGGCGAGCAGTACTTC
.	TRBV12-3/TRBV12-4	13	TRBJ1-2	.	CASSLSGLSGYTF	TGTGCCAGCAGTTTATCAGGGTTAAGTGGCTACACCTTC
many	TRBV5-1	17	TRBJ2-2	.	CASSLAKFSALGGELFF	TGCGCCAGCAGCTTGGCCAAGTTTAGCGCATTAGGCGGGGAGCTGTTTTTT
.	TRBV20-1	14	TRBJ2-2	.	CSARVQGNTGELFF	TGCAGTGCTAGAGTCCAGGGGAACACCGGGGAGCTGTTTTTT
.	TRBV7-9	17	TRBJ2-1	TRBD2	CASSLGWREGLYNEQFF	TGTGCCAGCAGCTTAGGCTGGCGGGAGGGCCTCTACAATGAGCAGTTCTTC
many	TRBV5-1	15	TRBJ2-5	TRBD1	CASSFGTGQQETQYF	TGCGCCAGCAGCTTCGGGACAGGGCAACAAGAGACCCAGTACTTC
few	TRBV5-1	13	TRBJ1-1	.	CASSFDANTEAFF	TGCGCCAGCAGCTTCGATGCTAACACTGAAGCTTTCTTT
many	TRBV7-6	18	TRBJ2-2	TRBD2	CASSPLSGLAGGPGELFF	TGTGCCAGCAGCCCCCTATCGGGACTAGCGGGAGGACCCGGGGAGCTGTTTTTT
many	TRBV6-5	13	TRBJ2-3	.	CASKGRWSDTQYF	TGTGCCAGCAAAGGGAGGTGGTCGGATACGCAGTATTTT
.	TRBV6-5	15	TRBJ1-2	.	CASSYSRMLGYGYTF	TGTGCCAGCAGTTACTCCCGAATGTTAGGCTATGGCTACACCTTC